The TCR beta chain described here comes from a study of Graves' ophthalmopathy and Graves' hyperthyroidism. In the study overall: Before any treatment was given, at initial diagnosis, peripheral blood was collected.

The PBMCs used were ones drawn from 10 ml of fresh peripheral blood. From RNA, the CDR3 regions of TCR beta chains were amplified and sequenced. In the first round, RT-PCR was carried out with HTBI primers, and a multiplex PCR formed the second round. TCRdb passed the multiplex PCR reads through MiXCR, listing each CDR3 protein once. The data hold hundreds of thousands of distinct CDR3 sequences, with 20% to 25% observed a single time. Study-wide results and caveats: Blood also contained most of the expanded thyroid clonotypes above 0.001 frequency. Distinction of ophthalmopathy from stable hyperthyroidism by a 13-signature model reached nearly 90% sensitivity and 81.08% specificity.

Germline CDR1 and CDR2: SGHTA and FQGNSA. Trimming took 7 bases from V and 2 from J, leaving 12 bases between them. The CDR3 contains 13 residues. Comment on this clonotype: What it binds is unknown.

The chain carries TRBV7-2 and TRBJ2-7, with a weak D call TRBD1 (5 bases). The specimen was peripheral blood. The sequence was obtained from a woman under 30 with stable Graves' hyperthyroidism. Some clones in this sample may be carry-over from other donors' samples. The DNA of the CDR3 is TGTGCCAGCACACCTGGACAAGCCTACGAGCAGTACTTC. Translating gives CASTPGQAYEQYF.